The clone carrying this TCR beta chain was detected many times. cDNA synthesis used a TRAV/TRBV-specific primer set for both chains. TCRs underwent approximately 20 PCR cycles of amplification with a constant-region primer and V-primer adapter. A single record per CDR3 protein comes from TCRdb applying MiXCR to the reads. The sample lists more than 50,000 distinct CDR3 sequences, around a quarter occurring once. This entry belongs to a study of low-dose radiotherapy and immunotherapy resistance in tumors. Time point denoted: before trial treatment. The CDR3 contains 16 residues. Germline lookup yields CDR1 MNHEY and CDR2 SVGEGT. Trimming at V came to 0 bases and at J to 0 bases, leaving 5 bases not matched to a gene.

This chain links TRBV6-2 or TRBV6-3 with TRBJ2-7; TRBD2 aligns across 7 bases. The receptor's source is a male donor with rectosigmoid adenocarcinoma. The specimen comprised PBMCs, sampled before treatment. CDR3 region: CASSYSGGIGSYEQYF. CDR3 sequence (DNA): TGTGCCAGCAGTTACTCGGGGGGGATCGGCTCCTACGAGCAGTACTTC.